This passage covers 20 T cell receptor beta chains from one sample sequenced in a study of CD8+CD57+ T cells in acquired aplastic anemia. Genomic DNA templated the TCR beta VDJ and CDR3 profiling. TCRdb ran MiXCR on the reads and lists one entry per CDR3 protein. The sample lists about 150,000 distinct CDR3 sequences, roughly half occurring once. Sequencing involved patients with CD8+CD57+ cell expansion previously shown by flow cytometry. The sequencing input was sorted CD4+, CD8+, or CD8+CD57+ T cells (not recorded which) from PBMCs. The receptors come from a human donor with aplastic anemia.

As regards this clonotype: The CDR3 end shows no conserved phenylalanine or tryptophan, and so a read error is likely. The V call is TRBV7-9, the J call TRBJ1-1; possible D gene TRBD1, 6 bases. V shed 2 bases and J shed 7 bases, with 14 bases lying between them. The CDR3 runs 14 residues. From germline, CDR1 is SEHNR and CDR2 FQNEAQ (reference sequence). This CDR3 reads CASSLTQQGVEAFL. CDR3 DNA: TGTGCCAGCAGCTTAACCCAACAGGGAGTTGAAGCTTTCCTT.

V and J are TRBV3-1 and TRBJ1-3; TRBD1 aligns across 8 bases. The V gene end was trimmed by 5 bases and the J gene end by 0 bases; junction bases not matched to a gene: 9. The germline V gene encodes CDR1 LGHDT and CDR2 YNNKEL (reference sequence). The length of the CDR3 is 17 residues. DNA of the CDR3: TGTGCCAGCAGCACTCGGACAGGGCTGAGCTCTGGAAACACCATATATTTT. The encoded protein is CASSTRTGLSSGNTIYF.

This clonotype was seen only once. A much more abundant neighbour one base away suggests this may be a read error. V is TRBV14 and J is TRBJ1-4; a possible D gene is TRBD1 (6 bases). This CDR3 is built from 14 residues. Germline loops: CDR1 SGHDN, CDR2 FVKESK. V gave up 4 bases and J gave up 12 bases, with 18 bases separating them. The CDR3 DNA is TGTGCCAGCAGCCCCCGGTGGGGGCGGGAAGAACTGTTTTTT. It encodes CASSPRWGREELFF. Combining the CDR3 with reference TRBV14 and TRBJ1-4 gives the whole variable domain EAGVTQFPSHSVIEKGQTVTLRCDPISGHDNLYWYRRVMGKEIKFLLHFVKESKQDESGMPNNRFLAERTGGTYSTLKVQPAELEDSGVYFCASSPRWGREELFFGSGTQLSVL.

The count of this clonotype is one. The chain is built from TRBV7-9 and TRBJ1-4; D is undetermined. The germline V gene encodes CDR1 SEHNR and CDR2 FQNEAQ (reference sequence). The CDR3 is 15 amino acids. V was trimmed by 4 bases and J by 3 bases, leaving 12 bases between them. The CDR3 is CASSSVLRANEKLFF. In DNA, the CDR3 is TGTGCCAGCAGCTCCGTCCTGAGGGCTAATGAAAAACTGTTTTTT.

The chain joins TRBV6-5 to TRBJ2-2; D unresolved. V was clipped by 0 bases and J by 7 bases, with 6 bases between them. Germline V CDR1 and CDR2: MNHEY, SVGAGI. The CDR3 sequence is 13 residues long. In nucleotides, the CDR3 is TGTGCCAGCAGTTACTCGGGCGGCGGGGAGCTGTTTTTT. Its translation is CASSYSGGGELFF.

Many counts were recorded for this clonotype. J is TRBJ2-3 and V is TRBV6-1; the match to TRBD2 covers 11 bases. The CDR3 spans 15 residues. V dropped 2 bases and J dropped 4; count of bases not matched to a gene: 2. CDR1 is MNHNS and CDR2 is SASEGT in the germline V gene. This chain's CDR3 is CASSEQTSGADTQYF. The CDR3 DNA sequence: TGTGCCAGCAGTGAACAGACTAGCGGGGCAGATACGCAGTATTTT.

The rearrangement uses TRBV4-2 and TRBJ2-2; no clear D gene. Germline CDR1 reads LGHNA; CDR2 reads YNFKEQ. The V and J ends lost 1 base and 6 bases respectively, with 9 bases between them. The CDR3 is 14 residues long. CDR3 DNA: TGTGCCAGCAGCCAAGGACAACGGGCCGGGGAGCTGTTTTTT. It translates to CASSQGQRAGELFF.

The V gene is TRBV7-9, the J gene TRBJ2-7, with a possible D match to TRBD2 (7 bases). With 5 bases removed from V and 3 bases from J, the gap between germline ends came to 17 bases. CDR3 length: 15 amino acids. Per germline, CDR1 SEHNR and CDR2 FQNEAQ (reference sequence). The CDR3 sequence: CASSPGERDIYEQYF. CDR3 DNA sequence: TGTGCCAGCAGCCCCGGGGAGCGGGACATCTACGAGCAGTACTTC.

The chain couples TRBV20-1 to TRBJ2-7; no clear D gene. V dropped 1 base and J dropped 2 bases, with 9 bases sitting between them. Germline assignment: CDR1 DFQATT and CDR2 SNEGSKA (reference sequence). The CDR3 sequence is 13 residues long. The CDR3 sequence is CSARARITYEQYF. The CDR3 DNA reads TGCAGTGCTAGAGCCAGAATTACCTACGAGCAGTACTTC.

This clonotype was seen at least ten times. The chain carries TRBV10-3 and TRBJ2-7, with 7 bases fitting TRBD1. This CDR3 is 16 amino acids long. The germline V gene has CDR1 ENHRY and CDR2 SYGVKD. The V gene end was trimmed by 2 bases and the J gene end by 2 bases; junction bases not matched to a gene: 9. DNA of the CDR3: TGTGCCATCAGTGAGAAAGGACAGGTTAGGGCCTACGAGCAGTACTTC. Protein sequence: CAISEKGQVRAYEQYF.

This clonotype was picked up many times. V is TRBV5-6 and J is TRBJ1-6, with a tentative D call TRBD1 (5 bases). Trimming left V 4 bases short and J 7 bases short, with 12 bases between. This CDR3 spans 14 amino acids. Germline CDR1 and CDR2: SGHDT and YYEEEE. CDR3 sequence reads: CASSPPGANSPLHF. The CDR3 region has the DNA TGTGCCAGCAGCCCCCCCGGGGCCAATTCACCCCTCCACTTT.

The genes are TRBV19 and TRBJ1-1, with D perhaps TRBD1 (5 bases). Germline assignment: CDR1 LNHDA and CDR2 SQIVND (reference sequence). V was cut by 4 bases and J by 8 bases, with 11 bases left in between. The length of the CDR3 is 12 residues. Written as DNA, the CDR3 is TGTGCCAGTAGTACCAGGGACGGCGAAGCTTTCTTT. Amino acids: CASSTRDGEAFF.

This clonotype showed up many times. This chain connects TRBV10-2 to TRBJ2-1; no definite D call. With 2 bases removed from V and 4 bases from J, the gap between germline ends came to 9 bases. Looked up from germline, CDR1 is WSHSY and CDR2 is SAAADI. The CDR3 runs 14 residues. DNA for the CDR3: TGCGCCAGCAGTGAGCCGGGCCAGTACAATGAGCAGTTCTTC. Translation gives CASSEPGQYNEQFF.

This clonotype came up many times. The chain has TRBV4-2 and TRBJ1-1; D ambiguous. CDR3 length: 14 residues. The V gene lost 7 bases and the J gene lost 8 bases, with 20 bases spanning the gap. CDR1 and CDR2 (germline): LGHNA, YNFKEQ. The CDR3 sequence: CASISREPRTEAFF. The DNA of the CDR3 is TGTGCCAGCATCTCTCGTGAGCCCCGCACGGAAGCTTTCTTT.

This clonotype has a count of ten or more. Here the CDR3 DNA reads TGTGCCAGCAGCCAAGACTCCGGGACAGGGGGCTACGAGCAGTACTTC. Protein: CASSQDSGTGGYEQYF. The genes are TRBV4-2 and TRBJ2-7; 11 bases agree with TRBD1. The V gene end was trimmed by 0 bases and the J gene end by 3 bases; junction bases not matched to a gene: 4. This CDR3 region has 16 residues. Germline CDR1 is LGHNA and CDR2 is YNFKEQ.

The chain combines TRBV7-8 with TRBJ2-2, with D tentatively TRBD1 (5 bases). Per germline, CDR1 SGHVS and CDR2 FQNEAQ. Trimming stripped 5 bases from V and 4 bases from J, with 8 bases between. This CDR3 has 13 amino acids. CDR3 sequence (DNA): TGTGCCAGCAGCGCCACAGGCACCGGGGAGCTGTTTTTT. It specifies CASSATGTGELFF.

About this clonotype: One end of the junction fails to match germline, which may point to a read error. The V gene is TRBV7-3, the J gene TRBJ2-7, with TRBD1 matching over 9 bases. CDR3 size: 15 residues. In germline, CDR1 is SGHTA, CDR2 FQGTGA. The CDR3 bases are TGTGCCAGCAGCGTAACAGGGGGCGCGTCCTACGAGCAGTACTTC. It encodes CASSVTGGASYEQYF. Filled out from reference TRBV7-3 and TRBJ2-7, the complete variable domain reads GAGVSQTPSNKVTEKGKYVELRCDPISGHTALYWYRQSLGQGPEFLIYFQGTGAADDSGLPNDRFFAVRPEGSVSTLKIQRTERGDSAVYLCASSVTGGASYEQYFGPGTRLTVT.

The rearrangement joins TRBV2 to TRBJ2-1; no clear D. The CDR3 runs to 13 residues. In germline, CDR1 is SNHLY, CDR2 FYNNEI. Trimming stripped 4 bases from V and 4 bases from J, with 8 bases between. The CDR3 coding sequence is TGTGCCAGCAGTGTCGCAGCTTACAATGAGCAGTTCTTC. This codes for CASSVAAYNEQFF.

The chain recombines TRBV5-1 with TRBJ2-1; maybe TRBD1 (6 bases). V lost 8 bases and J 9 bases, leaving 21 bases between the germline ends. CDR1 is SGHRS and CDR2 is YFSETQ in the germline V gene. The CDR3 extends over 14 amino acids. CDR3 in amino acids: CASADYRATGEQFF. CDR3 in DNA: TGCGCCAGTGCGGATTACAGGGCGACGGGTGAGCAGTTCTTC. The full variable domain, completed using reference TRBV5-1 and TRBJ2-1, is KAGVTQTPRYLIKTRGQQVTLSCSPISGHRSVSWYQQTPGQGLQFLFEYFSETQRNKGNFPGRFSGRQFSNSRSEMNVSTLELGDSALYLCASADYRATGEQFFGPGTRLTVL.

CDR3 sequence reads: CASSSGAGGFQGVTF. The CDR3 DNA is TGTGCCAGCAGCTCTGGGGCAGGGGGCTTCCAGGGGGTCACCTTC. This chain connects TRBV7-9 to TRBJ1-2; 8 positions agree with TRBD1. Trimming cost V 4 bases and J 13 bases; bases outside gene matches: 17. Germline values: CDR1 SEHNR, CDR2 FQNEAQ (reference sequence). The CDR3 runs to 15 residues.